The present T cell receptor beta chain was sequenced within a study of cytomegalovirus exposure and HLA in healthy donors. Findings and limits, study-wide: CMV serostatus alone was available as immune exposure information. Cytomegalovirus association was listed for about 180 TCR beta chains. Within an earlier analysis, most TCR beta V segments proved productive either about 87% or about 30% of the time.

This clone appeared once. Its matching antigen is unknown. An end of the junction differs from the germline gene, which may be a read error. This CDR3 has 16 amino acids. The germline gives CDR1 MNHEY, CDR2 SVGAGI. 13 Jbeta primers and 60 Vbeta primers were used for the PCR. Profiling relied on immunoSEQ multiplex PCR, and the TCRdb table lists in-frame clones only, not all of them. The sample shows under 90,000 clones, around two thirds of them seen only once. The rearrangement joins TRBV6-5 to TRBJ2-5, with D maybe TRBD1 (5 bases). The sequence derives from a woman between 50 and 59 years old in good health and CMV-seropositive. Sequenced input: PBMCs. CDR3 in amino acids: CASSYSGALDHETQYF. The CDR3 coding sequence is TGTGCCAGCAGTTACTCAGGGGCGTTGGACCATGAGACCCAGTACTTC.